This TCR beta chain is drawn from a study of OX40 agonist ivuxolimab in advanced cancers. TCRdb keeps only in-frame clones here, not all; method: immunoSEQ multiplex PCR. The sample records over 75,000 clones, 92% being singletons. The specimen was CD4+ or CD8+ T cells sorted from blood, collected in a trial of the OX40 agonist ivuxolimab. This TCR derives from an adult with an advanced solid tumor such as melanoma, head and neck, liver or kidney cancer.

The CDR3 here is CASSLGGGSYPGELFF. The DNA for the CDR3 is TGTGCCAGCAGCCTCGGGGGGGGCAGTTATCCCGGGGAGCTGTTTTTT. This chain joins TRBV5-4 and TRBJ2-2; 8 bases are shared with TRBD2. V was pared by 4 bases and J by 6 bases, with 11 bases of the junction left unmatched. The CDR3 contains 16 residues. In germline, CDR1 is SGHNT, CDR2 YYREEE (reference sequence). Based on the CDR3 plus reference TRBV5-4 and TRBJ2-2, the full variable domain is ETGVTQSPTHLIKTRGQQVTLRCSSQSGHNTVSWYQQALGQGPQFIFQYYREEENGRGNFPPRFSGLQFPNYSSELNVNALELDDSALYLCASSLGGGSYPGELFFGEGSRLTVL.